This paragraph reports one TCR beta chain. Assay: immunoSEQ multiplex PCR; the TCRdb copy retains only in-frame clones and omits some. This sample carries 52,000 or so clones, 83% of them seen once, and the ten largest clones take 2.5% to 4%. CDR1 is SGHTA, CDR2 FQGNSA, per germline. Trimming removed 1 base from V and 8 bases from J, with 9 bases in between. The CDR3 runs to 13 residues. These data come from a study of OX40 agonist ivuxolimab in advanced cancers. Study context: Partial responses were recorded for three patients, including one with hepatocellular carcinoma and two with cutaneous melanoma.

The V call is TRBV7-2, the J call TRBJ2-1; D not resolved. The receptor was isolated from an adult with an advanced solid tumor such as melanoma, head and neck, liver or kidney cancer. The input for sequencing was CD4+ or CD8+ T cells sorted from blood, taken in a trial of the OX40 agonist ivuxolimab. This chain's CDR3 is CASSLEISYEQFF. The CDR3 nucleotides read TGTGCCAGCAGCTTAGAGATTAGCTATGAGCAGTTCTTC.